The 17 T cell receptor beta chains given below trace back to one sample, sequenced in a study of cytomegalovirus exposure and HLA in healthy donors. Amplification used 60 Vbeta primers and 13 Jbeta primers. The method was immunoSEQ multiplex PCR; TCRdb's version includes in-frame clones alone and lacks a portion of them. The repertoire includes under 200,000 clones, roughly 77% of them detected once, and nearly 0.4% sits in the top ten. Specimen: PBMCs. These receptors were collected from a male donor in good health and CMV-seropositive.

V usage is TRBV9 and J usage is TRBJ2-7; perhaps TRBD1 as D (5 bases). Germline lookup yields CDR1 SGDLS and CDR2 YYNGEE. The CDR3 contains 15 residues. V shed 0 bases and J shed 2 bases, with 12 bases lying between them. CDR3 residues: CASSVGGGSPYEQYF. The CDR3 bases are TGTGCCAGCAGCGTAGGGGGCGGATCGCCCTACGAGCAGTACTTC.

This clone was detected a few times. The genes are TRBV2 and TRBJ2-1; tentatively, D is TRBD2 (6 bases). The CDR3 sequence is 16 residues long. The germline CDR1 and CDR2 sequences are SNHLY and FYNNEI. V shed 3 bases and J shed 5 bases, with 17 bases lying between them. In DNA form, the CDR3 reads TGTGCCAGCAGTGAGGTGACGGGACTTACAAACAATGAGCAGTTCTTC. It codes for CASSEVTGLTNNEQFF.

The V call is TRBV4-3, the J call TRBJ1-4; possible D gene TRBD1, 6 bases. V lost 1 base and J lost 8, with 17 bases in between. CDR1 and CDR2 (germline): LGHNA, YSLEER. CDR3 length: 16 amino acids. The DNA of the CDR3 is TGCGCCAGCAGCCAAGGGAGCGGGGGGCTGTGGGAAAAACTGTTTTTT. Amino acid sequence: CASSQGSGGLWEKLFF.

CDR3 coding DNA: TGTGCCAGTAAAGACAGGGTAACTGAAGCTTTCTTT. This codes for CASKDRVTEAFF. The chain combines TRBV19 with TRBJ1-1; 7 bases map to TRBD1. V shed 7 bases and J 5 bases; nucleotides not matched to a gene: 4. CDR1 and CDR2 from the germline V gene are LNHDA and SQIVND (reference sequence). The CDR3 runs 12 residues.

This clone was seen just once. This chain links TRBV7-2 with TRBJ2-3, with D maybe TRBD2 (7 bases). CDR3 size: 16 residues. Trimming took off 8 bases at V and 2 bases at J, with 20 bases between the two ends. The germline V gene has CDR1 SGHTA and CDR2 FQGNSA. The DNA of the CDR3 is TGTGCCAGCTTCCCTTGGGGGGGCTCCGACACAGATACGCAGTATTTT. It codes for CASFPWGGSDTDTQYF.

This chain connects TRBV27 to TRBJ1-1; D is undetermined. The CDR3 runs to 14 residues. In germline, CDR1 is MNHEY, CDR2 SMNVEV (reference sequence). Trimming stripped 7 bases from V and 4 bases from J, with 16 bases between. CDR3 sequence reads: CASTPRRDGTEAFF. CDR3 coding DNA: TGTGCCAGCACTCCTCGTCGGGATGGCACTGAAGCTTTCTTT.

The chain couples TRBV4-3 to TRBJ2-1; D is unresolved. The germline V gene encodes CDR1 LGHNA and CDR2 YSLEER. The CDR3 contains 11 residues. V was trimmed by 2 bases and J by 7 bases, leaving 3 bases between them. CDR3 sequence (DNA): TGCGCCAGCAGCCAACTTAATGAGCAGTTCTTC. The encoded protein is CASSQLNEQFF.

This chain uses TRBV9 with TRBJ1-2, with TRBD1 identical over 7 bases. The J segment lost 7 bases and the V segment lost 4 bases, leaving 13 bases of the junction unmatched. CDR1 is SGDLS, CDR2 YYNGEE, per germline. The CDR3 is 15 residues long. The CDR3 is CASSPQTGIGPGYTF. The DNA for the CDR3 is TGTGCCAGCAGCCCCCAGACAGGGATCGGTCCTGGCTACACCTTC. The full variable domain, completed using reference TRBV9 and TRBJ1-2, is DSGVTQTPKHLITATGQRVTLRCSPRSGDLSVYWYQQSLDQGLQFLIQYYNGEERAKGNILERFSAQQFPDLHSELNLSSLELGDSALYFCASSPQTGIGPGYTFGSGTRLTVV.

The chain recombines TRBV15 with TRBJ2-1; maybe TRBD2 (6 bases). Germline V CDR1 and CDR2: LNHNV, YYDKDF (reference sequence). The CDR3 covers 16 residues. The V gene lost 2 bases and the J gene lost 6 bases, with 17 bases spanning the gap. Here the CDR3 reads CATSRMRGGISNEQFF. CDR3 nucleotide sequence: TGTGCCACCAGCAGAATGCGGGGCGGGATCTCCAATGAGCAGTTCTTC.

CDR3 sequence (DNA): TGTGCCAGCAGCGCCGGGACCTACGAGCAGTACTTC. Its protein product is CASSAGTYEQYF. The chain employs TRBV6-1 and TRBJ2-7; tentative D call: TRBD2 (5 bases). V was trimmed by 6 bases and J by 2 bases, leaving 8 bases between them. Germline assignment: CDR1 MNHNS and CDR2 SASEGT. This CDR3 has 12 amino acids.

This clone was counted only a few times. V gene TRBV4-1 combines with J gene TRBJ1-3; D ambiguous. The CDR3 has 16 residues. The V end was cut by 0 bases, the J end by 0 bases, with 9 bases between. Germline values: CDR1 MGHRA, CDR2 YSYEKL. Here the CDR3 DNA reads TGCGCCAGCAGCCAAGATTTTCTCAGCTCTGGAAACACCATATATTTT. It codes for CASSQDFLSSGNTIYF.

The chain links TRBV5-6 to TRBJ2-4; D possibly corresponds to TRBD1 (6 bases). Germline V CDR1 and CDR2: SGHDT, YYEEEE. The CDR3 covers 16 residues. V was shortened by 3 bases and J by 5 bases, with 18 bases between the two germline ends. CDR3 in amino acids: CASSYWGLNPENIQYF. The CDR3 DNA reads TGTGCCAGCAGCTATTGGGGGCTGAATCCCGAAAACATTCAGTACTTC.

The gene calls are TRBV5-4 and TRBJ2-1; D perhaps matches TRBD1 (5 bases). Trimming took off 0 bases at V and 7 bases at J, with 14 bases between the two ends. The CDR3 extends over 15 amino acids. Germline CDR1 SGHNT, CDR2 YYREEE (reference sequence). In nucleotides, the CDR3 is TGTGCCAGCAGCTTGGATGGGGCCTTGGGGAATGAGCAGTTCTTC. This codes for CASSLDGALGNEQFF. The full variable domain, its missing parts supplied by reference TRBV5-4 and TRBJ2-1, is ETGVTQSPTHLIKTRGQQVTLRCSSQSGHNTVSWYQQALGQGPQFIFQYYREEENGRGNFPPRFSGLQFPNYSSELNVNALELDDSALYLCASSLDGALGNEQFFGPGTRLTVL.

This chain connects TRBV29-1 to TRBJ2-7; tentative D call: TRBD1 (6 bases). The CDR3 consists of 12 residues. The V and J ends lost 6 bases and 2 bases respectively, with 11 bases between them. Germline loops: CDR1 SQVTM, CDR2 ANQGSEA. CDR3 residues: CSVAQGPYEQYF. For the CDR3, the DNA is TGCAGCGTCGCACAGGGACCCTACGAGCAGTACTTC.

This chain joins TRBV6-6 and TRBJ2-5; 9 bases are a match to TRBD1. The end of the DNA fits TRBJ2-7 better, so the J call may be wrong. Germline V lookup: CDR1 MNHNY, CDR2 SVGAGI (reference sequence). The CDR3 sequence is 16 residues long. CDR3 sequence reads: CASSIYDRGGTHEQYF. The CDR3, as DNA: TGTGCCAGCAGTATATACGACAGGGGGGGTACCCACGAGCAGTACTTC.

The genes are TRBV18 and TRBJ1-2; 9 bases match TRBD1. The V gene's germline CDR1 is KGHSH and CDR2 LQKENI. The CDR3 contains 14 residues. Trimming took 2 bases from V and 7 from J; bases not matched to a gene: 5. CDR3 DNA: TGTGCCAGCTCACCAACACAGGGGGCGCGTGGCTACACCTTC. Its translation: CASSPTQGARGYTF.

The CDR3 loop reads CASSLESRGGYTF. CDR3 bases: TGTGCCAGCAGCCTAGAGTCTCGCGGGGGCTACACCTTC. The rearrangement joins TRBV7-6 to TRBJ1-2, with no clear D. Germline-derived CDR1 and CDR2 are SGHVS and FNYEAQ. The CDR3 has 13 residues. Trimming stripped 5 bases from V and 8 bases from J, with 15 bases between.